This entry lists 26 T cell receptor beta chains sequenced from one sample in a study of beta chain features in type 1 diabetes. The investigators reverse transcribed all of the isolated RNA, so they sequenced expressed TCRB transcripts. Sequencing was performed with immunoSEQ multiplex PCR; in TCRdb, only in-frame clones are kept and a portion is missing. The sample includes a few hundred thousand clones, 25% to 35% seen only once; the top ten take approximately 4%. Sequenced input: central memory CD4+ T cells from blood. These receptors all stem from a man aged 25-45 years in good health.

The V and J genes are TRBV7-2 and TRBJ2-6; D is unclear. V was clipped by 6 bases and J by 0 bases, with 6 bases between them. Germline values: CDR1 SGHTA, CDR2 FQGNSA. The CDR3 runs 14 residues. As DNA, the CDR3 is TGTGCCAGCAGGGTCAACTCTGGGGCCAACGTCCTGACTTTC. Translating gives CASRVNSGANVLTF. The full variable domain, with the rest looked up from reference TRBV7-2 and TRBJ2-6, is GAGVSQSPSNKVTEKGKDVELRCDPISGHTALYWYRQSLGQGLEFLIYFQGNSAPDKSGLPSDRFSAERTGGSVSTLTIQRTQQEDSAVYLCASRVNSGANVLTFGAGSRLTVL.

This clone was counted ten times or more. Additional DNA sequences in this sample encode the identical CDR3. The chain combines TRBV19 with TRBJ1-1, with D maybe TRBD1 (5 bases). Trimming took 4 bases from V and 5 from J, leaving 11 bases between them. Germline lookup yields CDR1 LNHDA and CDR2 SQIVND (reference sequence). The CDR3 spans 13 residues. CDR3 DNA: TGTGCCAGTAGTAGGCAGGGAGATACTGAAGCTTTCTTT. Translating it yields CASSRQGDTEAFF. The whole variable domain, filled in from reference TRBV19 and TRBJ1-1, reads DGGITQSPKYLFRKEGQNVTLSCEQNLNHDAMYWYRQDPGQGLRLIYYSQIVNDFQKGDIAEGYSVSREKKESFPLTVTSAQKNPTAFYLCASSRQGDTEAFFGQGTRLTVV.

This clone appeared a few times. This chain links TRBV7-9 with TRBJ1-2; TRBD1 agrees at 8 bases. The CDR3 runs to 14 residues. Germline assignment: CDR1 SEHNR and CDR2 FQNEAQ (reference sequence). V trimming: 5 bases; J trimming: 7 bases; junction bases outside the gene matches: 9. The chain's CDR3 is CASSAGQGEGGYTF. In DNA, the CDR3 is TGTGCCAGCAGCGCCGGACAGGGAGAGGGTGGCTACACCTTC.

This clone was counted a few times. The chain employs TRBV5-4 and TRBJ2-5; the match to TRBD1 covers 7 bases. The junction had 10 bases not matched to a gene; V was cut back by 4 bases and J by 4 bases. This CDR3 region has 15 residues. Looked up from germline, CDR1 is SGHNT and CDR2 is YYREEE (reference sequence). In DNA form, the CDR3 reads TGTGCCAGCAGCATCAACACAGGGGTCGTAGAGACCCAGTACTTC. This sequence encodes CASSINTGVVETQYF.

The V call is TRBV30, the J call TRBJ2-5; 7 bases line up with TRBD1. The CDR3 spans 15 residues. The germline V gene has CDR1 GTSNPN and CDR2 SVGIG (reference sequence). V was clipped by 1 base and J by 4 bases; unmatched bases: 9. The CDR3 bases are TGTGCCTGGAGTGAGACAGGGTACTCGCGAGAGACCCAGTACTTC. Amino acids: CAWSETGYSRETQYF.

Worth noting for this clone: This likely reflects a read error, since a far larger clone is one base away. The chain couples TRBV30 to TRBJ1-2; TRBD1 matches 8 bases. The CDR3 is 15 amino acids. Germline-derived CDR1 and CDR2 are GTSNPN and SVGIG (reference sequence). The V gene end was trimmed by 5 bases and the J gene end by 4 bases; junction bases not matched to a gene: 12. The CDR3 sequence: CAWARSGGNGYGYTF. The CDR3 coding sequence is TGTGCCTGGGCTCGATCAGGGGGCAACGGCTATGGCTACACCTTC.

J is TRBJ2-1 and V is TRBV30; weak D call: TRBD2 (5 bases). The CDR3 extends over 14 amino acids. Between the trimmed V and J ends, which lost 2 bases and 7 bases, there was a span of 15 bases. Germline V gene lookup returns CDR1 GTSNPN and CDR2 SVGIG (reference sequence). The CDR3 DNA reads TGTGCCTGGAGTCCGGGATTGCCACTTAATGAGCAGTTCTTC. This encodes CAWSPGLPLNEQFF.

About this clone itself: The identical CDR3 is also encoded by other nucleotide sequences in the sample. CDR3 DNA sequence: TGTGCCAGCAGCTTACTCGGCCCGTCCTACGAGCAGTACTTC. Its translation is CASSLLGPSYEQYF. The chain links TRBV5-6 to TRBJ2-7; no firm D call. Germline V lookup: CDR1 SGHDT, CDR2 YYEEEE. Trimming stripped 2 bases from V and 1 base from J, with 10 bases between. The CDR3 runs 14 residues.

This clone has more than one count but fewer than ten. The CDR3 protein is CAWSAGSGGYNEQFF. In DNA form, the CDR3 reads TGTGCCTGGAGTGCTGGTAGCGGGGGCTACAATGAGCAGTTCTTC. This chain uses TRBV30 with TRBJ2-1; 9 bases match TRBD2. V was pared by 1 base and J by 3 bases, with 4 bases of the junction left unmatched. Germline CDR1 is GTSNPN and CDR2 is SVGIG (reference sequence). CDR3 length equals 15 residues.

This clone was picked up a small number of times. The chain has TRBV7-7 and TRBJ2-1; D possibly corresponds to TRBD1 (5 bases). Trimming took off 1 base at V and 6 bases at J, with 7 bases between the two ends. The CDR3 has 13 residues. Germline-derived CDR1 and CDR2 are SSHAT and FNYEAQ (reference sequence). CDR3 bases: TGTGCCAGCAGCTTAGGCAGGGCCAATGAGCAGTTCTTC. This codes for CASSLGRANEQFF. Complete variable domain (other parts from reference TRBV7-7 and TRBJ2-1): GAGVSQSPRYKVTKRGQDVTLRCDPISSHATLYWYQQALGQGPEFLTYFNYEAQPDKSGLPSDRFSAERPEGSISTLTIQRTEQRDSAMYRCASSLGRANEQFFGPGTRLTVL.

This sequence joins TRBV5-1 and TRBJ1-4; D remains unclear. CDR1 is SGHRS, CDR2 YFSETQ, per germline. CDR3 length: 15 amino acids. Trimming removed 4 bases from V and 0 bases from J, with 10 bases in between. Here the CDR3 reads CASSAGVATNEKLFF. The CDR3 DNA reads TGCGCCAGCAGCGCCGGGGTCGCAACTAATGAAAAACTGTTTTTT.

V is TRBV27 and J is TRBJ1-2; no reliable D call. Per the germline V gene, CDR1 is MNHEY and CDR2 is SMNVEV (reference sequence). The V and J ends lost 5 bases and 4 bases respectively, with 11 bases between them. There are 13 residues in the CDR3. The CDR3 DNA follows: TGTGCCAGCAGTCACCCCCGGGGCTATGGCTACACCTTC. This gives the protein CASSHPRGYGYTF.

This sequence joins TRBV10-3 and TRBJ2-1; D may be TRBD2 (5 bases). This CDR3 contains 13 residues. CDR1 and CDR2 (germline): ENHRY, SYGVKD. The V and J ends lost 10 bases and 3 bases respectively, with 13 bases between them. CDR3 sequence: CATALTSYNEQFF. DNA for the CDR3: TGTGCCACCGCCCTTACTAGCTACAATGAGCAGTTCTTC.

This clone was counted a few times. The V gene is TRBV30, the J gene TRBJ1-2, with D hard to call. Trimming left V 5 bases short and J 0 bases short, with 10 bases between. This CDR3 region has 13 residues. Germline CDR1 is GTSNPN and CDR2 is SVGIG (reference sequence). CDR3 residues: CAWALVANYGYTF. The CDR3 DNA follows: TGTGCCTGGGCCCTGGTTGCTAACTATGGCTACACCTTC.

The chain carries TRBV28 and TRBJ2-5, with D possibly called TRBD1 or TRBD2 (5 bases each). V shed 5 bases and J shed 6 bases, with 16 bases lying between them. In germline, CDR1 is MDHEN, CDR2 SYDVKM. This CDR3 contains 14 residues. CDR3 sequence (DNA): TGTGCCAGCAGTCCCGGGACCATACTAAAGACCCAGTACTTC. Translated, it gives CASSPGTILKTQYF.

This clone has a count of ten or more. The chain's CDR3 is CAWSGDSGTGGYTF. In DNA, the CDR3 is TGTGCCTGGAGCGGGGACAGCGGAACAGGAGGCTACACCTTC. The rearrangement uses TRBV30 and TRBJ1-2, with 7 nucleotides matching TRBD1. CDR3 length: 14 residues. V shed 3 bases and J 8 bases; nucleotides not matched to a gene: 12. The germline V gene has CDR1 GTSNPN and CDR2 SVGIG (reference sequence).

DNA of the CDR3: TGTGCCAGCAGTCTCCGACAGGGCGACACTGAAGCTTTCTTT. It yields the protein CASSLRQGDTEAFF. J is TRBJ1-1 and V is TRBV2; 7 nucleotides agree with TRBD1. This CDR3 comprises 14 residues. J was trimmed by 3 bases and V by 5 bases; bases with no gene match: 6. CDR1 is SNHLY, CDR2 FYNNEI, per germline.

The chain carries TRBV11-2 and TRBJ2-1; D may be TRBD1 or TRBD2 (6 bases each). The germline CDR1 and CDR2 sequences are SGHAT and FQNNGV. The CDR3 consists of 16 residues. V lost 5 bases and J 1 base, leaving 15 bases between the germline ends. Written as DNA, the CDR3 is TGTGCCAGCAGCCTGCTGAGGGGGGCTTCCTACAATGAGCAGTTCTTC. The encoded protein is CASSLLRGASYNEQFF.

V usage is TRBV2 and J usage is TRBJ2-5; D is perhaps TRBD1 (5 bases). The J call is uncertain, as TRBJ2-7 better fits the DNA end. The CDR3 is 13 amino acids. The germline V gene encodes CDR1 SNHLY and CDR2 FYNNEI. This chain's CDR3 is CASSGQGMAEQYF. CDR3 DNA: TGTGCCAGCAGTGGGCAGGGTATGGCCGAGCAGTACTTC.

This clone was seen a handful of times. The J gene is TRBJ2-2, the V gene TRBV7-9, with D maybe TRBD1 (5 bases). The CDR3 consists of 15 residues. Trimming removed 4 bases from V and 3 bases from J, with 12 bases in between. Per germline, CDR1 SEHNR and CDR2 FQNEAQ (reference sequence). The CDR3 is CASSSATGYTGELFF. The CDR3 nucleotides read TGTGCCAGCAGCTCCGCCACAGGTTACACCGGGGAGCTGTTTTTT.

This clone was recorded a few times. In nucleotides, the CDR3 is TGTGCCAGCAGTATTAGGGCAGAGGAAAAACTGTTTTTT. Translated, it gives CASSIRAEEKLFF. This chain links TRBV6-5 with TRBJ1-4; D unclear. Trimming removed 5 bases at V and 8 bases at J, with 12 bases between. Germline values: CDR1 MNHEY, CDR2 SVGAGI. The CDR3 is 13 residues long.

This clone was seen a few times. This chain uses TRBV28 with TRBJ2-5; D not certain. This CDR3 contains 14 residues. V dropped 5 bases and J dropped 1 base, with 11 bases sitting between them. Germline lookup yields CDR1 MDHEN and CDR2 SYDVKM. DNA for the CDR3: TGTGCCAGCAGTACTCCGACTTTCCAAGAGACCCAGTACTTC. This sequence encodes CASSTPTFQETQYF.

There are a few counts of this clone. The V gene is TRBV11-2, the J gene TRBJ2-1; D is possibly TRBD2 (6 bases). The V and J ends lost 5 bases and 9 bases respectively, with 14 bases between them. Germline assignment: CDR1 SGHAT and CDR2 FQNNGV. The CDR3 loop spans 13 amino acids. The CDR3 spells CASSLGAGLEQFF. CDR3 coding DNA: TGTGCCAGCAGCCTCGGGGCGGGGCTTGAGCAGTTCTTC. Using reference TRBV11-2 and TRBJ2-1 for the parts outside the CDR3, the full variable domain is EAGVAQSPRYKIIEKRQSVAFWCNPISGHATLYWYQQILGQGPKLLIQFQNNGVVDDSQLPKDRFSAERLKGVDSTLKIQPAKLEDSAVYLCASSLGAGLEQFFGPGTRLTVL.

This chain uses TRBV5-4 with TRBJ1-2, with D possibly matching TRBD1 (6 bases). This CDR3 contains 15 residues. V was trimmed by 5 bases and J by 4 bases, leaving 18 bases between them. Per the germline V gene, CDR1 is SGHNT and CDR2 is YYREEE (reference sequence). DNA for the CDR3: TGTGCCAGCAGACGACCGGGACAAGGATCCTATGGCTACACCTTC. Amino acids: CASRRPGQGSYGYTF.

The chain joins TRBV2 to TRBJ2-7; D possibly matches TRBD1 or TRBD2 (5 bases each). Germline CDR1 reads SNHLY; CDR2 reads FYNNEI. The ends were cut back, 6 bases at V and 2 bases at J, with 11 bases in the middle. The CDR3 is made up of 13 amino acids. The CDR3 protein is CASSRDRTYEQYF. The CDR3 DNA is TGTGCCAGCAGCCGGGACCGCACCTACGAGCAGTACTTC.

The CDR3 nucleotides are TGTGCTAGTGGTTTCAGTCTCGAGCAGCCCCAGCATTTT. Residues: CASGFSLEQPQHF. The chain uses TRBV12-5 and TRBJ1-5, with unresolved D. There are 13 residues in the CDR3. Trimming shortened V by 3 bases and J by 7 bases, and 10 bases separated the two germline ends. From germline, CDR1 is LGHNT and CDR2 FRNRAP.